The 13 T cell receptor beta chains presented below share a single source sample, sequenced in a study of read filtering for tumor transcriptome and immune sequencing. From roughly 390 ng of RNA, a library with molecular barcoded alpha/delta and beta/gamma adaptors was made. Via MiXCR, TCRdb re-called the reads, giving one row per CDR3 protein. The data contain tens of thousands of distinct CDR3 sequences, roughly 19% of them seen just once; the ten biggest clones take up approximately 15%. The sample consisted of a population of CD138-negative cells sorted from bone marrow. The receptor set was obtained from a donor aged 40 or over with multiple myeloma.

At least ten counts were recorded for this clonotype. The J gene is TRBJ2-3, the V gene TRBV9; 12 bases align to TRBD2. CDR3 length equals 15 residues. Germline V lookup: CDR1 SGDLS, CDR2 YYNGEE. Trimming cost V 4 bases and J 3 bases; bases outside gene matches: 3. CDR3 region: CASSPGTSGTDTQYF. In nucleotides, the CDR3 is TGTGCCAGCAGCCCCGGGACTAGCGGGACAGATACGCAGTATTTT.

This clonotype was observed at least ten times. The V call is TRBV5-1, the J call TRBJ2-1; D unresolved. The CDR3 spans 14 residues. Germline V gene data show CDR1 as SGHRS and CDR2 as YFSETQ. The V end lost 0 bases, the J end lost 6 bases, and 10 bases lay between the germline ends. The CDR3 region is CASSLVSGLNEQFF. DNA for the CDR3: TGCGCCAGCAGCTTGGTCTCCGGGCTCAATGAGCAGTTCTTC.

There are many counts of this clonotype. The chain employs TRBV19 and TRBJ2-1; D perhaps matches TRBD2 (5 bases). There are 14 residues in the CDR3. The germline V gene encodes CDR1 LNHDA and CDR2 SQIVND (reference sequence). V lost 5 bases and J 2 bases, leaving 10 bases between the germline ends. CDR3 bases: TGTGCCAGTAGTGATCCAGCGGCCTACAATGAGCAGTTCTTC. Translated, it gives CASSDPAAYNEQFF.

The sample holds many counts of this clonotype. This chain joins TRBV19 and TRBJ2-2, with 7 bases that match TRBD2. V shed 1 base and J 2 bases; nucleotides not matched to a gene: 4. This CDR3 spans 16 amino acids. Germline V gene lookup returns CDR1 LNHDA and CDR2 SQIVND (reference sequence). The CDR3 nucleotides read TGTGCCAGTAGTATAGTTGGGACTATAAACACCGGGGAGCTGTTTTTT. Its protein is CASSIVGTINTGELFF.

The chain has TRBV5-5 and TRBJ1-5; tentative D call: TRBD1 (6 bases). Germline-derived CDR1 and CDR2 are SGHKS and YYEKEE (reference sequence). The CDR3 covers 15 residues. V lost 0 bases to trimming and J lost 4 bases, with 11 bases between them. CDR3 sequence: CASSLGQVLNQPQHF. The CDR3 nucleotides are TGTGCCAGCAGCTTGGGACAGGTCTTAAATCAGCCCCAGCATTTT.

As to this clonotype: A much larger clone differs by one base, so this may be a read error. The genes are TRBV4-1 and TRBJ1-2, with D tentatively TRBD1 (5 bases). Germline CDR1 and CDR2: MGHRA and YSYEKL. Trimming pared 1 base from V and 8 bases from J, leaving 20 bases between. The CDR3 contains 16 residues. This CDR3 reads CASSQGLRGREGGYTF. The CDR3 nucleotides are TGCGCCAGCAGCCAAGGCCTCCGGGGCAGGGAGGGCGGCTACACCTTC.

The CDR3 sequence: CSVHHRGQMNTEAFF. CDR3 nucleotide sequence: TGCAGCGTACACCACAGGGGCCAAATGAACACTGAAGCTTTCTTT. The chain has TRBV29-1 and TRBJ1-1, with TRBD1 matching 7 bases. The CDR3 spans 15 residues. Looked up from germline, CDR1 is SQVTM and CDR2 is ANQGSEA. Trimming cost V 6 bases and J 0 bases; bases outside gene matches: 10.

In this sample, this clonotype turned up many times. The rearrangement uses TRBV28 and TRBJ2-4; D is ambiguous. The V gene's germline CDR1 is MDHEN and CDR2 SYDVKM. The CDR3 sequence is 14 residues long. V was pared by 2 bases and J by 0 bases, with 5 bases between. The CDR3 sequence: CASSLHEAKNIQYF. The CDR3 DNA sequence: TGTGCCAGCAGTTTACATGAAGCCAAAAACATTCAGTACTTC.

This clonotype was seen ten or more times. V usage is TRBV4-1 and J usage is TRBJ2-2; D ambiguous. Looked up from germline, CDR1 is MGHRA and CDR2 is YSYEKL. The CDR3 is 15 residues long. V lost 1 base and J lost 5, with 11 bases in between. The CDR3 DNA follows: TGCGCCAGCAGCCAAGTGGCTAGTAGTACCGGGGAGCTGTTTTTT. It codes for CASSQVASSTGELFF.

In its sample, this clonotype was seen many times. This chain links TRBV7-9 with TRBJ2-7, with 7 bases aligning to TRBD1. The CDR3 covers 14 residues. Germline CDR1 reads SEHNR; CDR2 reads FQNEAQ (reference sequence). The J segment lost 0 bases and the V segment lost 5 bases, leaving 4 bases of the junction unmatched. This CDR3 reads CASSTTGSSYEQYF. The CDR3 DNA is TGTGCCAGCAGCACGACAGGGAGCTCCTACGAGCAGTACTTC.

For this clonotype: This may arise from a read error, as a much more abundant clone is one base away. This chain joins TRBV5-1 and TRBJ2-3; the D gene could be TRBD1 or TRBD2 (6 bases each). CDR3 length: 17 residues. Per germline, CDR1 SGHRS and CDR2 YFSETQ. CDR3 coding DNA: TGCGCCGGCAGCTCCTGGGGGGCAGCTGACGGTCGAGATACGCAGTATTTT. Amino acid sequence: CAGSSWGAADGRDTQYF.

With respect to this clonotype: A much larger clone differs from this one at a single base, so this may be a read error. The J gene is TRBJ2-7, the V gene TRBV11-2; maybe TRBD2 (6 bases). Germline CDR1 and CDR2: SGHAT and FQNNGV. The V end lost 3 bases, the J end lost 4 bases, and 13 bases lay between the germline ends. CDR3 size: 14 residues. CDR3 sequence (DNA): TGTGCCAGCAGCTTCCGCGTAAGCGGGTACGAGCAGTACTTC. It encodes CASSFRVSGYEQYF.

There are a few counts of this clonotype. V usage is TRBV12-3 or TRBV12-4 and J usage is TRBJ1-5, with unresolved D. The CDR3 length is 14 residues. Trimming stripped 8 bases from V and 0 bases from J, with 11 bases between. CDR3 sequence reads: CASSGGYSNQPQHF. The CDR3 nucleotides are TGTGCCAGCTCGGGCGGGTATAGCAATCAGCCCCAGCATTTT.